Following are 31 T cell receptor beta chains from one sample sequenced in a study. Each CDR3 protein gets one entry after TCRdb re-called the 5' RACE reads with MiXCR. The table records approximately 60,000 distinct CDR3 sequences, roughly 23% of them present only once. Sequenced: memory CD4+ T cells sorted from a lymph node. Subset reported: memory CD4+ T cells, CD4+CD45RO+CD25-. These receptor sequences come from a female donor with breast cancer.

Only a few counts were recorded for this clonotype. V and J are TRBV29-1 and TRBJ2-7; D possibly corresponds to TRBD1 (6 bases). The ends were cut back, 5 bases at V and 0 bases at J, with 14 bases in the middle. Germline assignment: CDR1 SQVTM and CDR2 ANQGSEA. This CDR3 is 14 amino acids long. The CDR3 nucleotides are TGCAGCGTTTCAGGGGAACAGAGCTCCTACGAGCAGTACTTC. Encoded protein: CSVSGEQSSYEQYF.

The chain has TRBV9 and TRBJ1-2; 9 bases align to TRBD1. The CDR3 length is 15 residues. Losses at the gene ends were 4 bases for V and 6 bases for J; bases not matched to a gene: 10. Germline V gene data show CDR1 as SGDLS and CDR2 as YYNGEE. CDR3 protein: CASSYPGQGRNGYTF. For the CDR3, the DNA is TGTGCCAGCAGCTACCCGGGACAGGGAAGGAATGGCTACACCTTC.

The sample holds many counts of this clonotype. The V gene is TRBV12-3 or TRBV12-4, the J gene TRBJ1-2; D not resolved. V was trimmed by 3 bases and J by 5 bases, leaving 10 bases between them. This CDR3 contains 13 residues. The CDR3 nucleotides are TGTGCCAGCAGTTTGCCCCCTGGTTATGGCTACACCTTC. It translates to CASSLPPGYGYTF.

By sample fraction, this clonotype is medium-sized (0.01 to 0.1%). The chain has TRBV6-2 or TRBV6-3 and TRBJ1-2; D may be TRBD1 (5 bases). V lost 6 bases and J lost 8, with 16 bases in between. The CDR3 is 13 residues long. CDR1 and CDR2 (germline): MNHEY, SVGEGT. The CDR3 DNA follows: TGTGCCAGCAGCCTCGGACAAAAAGGAGGCTACACCTTC. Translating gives CASSLGQKGGYTF.

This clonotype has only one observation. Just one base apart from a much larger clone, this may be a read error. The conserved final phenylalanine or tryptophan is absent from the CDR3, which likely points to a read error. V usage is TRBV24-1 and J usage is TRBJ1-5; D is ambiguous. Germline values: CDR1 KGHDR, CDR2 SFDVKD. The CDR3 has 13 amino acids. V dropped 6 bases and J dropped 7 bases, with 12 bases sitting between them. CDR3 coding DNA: TGTGCCACCAGTAGGTCGACGGGGCAGCCCCAGCATTCT. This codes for CATSRSTGQPQHS.

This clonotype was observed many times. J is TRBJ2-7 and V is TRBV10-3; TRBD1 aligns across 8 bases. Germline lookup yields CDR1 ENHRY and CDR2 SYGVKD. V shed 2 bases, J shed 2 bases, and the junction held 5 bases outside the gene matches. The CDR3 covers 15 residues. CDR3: CAISEVRTGTYEQYF. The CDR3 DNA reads TGTGCCATCAGTGAGGTGCGGACAGGGACCTACGAGCAGTACTTC.

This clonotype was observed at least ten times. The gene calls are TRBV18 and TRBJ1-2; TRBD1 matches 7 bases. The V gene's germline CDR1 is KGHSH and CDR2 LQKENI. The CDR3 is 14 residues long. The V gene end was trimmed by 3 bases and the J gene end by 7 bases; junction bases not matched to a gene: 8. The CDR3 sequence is CASSPSDRASGYTF. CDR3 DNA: TGTGCCAGCTCACCTTCCGACAGGGCAAGTGGCTACACCTTC.

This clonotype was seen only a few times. The chain's CDR3 is CSAPTGGNEQFF. CDR3 nucleotide sequence: TGCAGTGCCCCCACGGGAGGCAATGAGCAGTTCTTC. The V gene is TRBV20-1, the J gene TRBJ2-1; 7 bases map to TRBD2. Germline loops: CDR1 DFQATT, CDR2 SNEGSKA (reference sequence). V trimming: 6 bases; J trimming: 6 bases; junction bases outside the gene matches: 5. The CDR3 spans 12 residues.

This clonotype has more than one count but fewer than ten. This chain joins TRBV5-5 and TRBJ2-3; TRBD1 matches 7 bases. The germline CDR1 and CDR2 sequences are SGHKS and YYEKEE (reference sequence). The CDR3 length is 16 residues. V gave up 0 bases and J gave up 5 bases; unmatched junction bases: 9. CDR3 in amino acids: CASSLVPRGLEDTQYF. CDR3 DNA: TGTGCCAGCAGCTTGGTGCCCAGGGGGTTGGAAGATACGCAGTATTTT.

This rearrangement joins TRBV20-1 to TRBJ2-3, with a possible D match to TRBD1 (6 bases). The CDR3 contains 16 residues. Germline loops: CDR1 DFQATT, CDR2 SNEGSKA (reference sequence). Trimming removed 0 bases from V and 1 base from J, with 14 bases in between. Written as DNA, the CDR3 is TGCAGTGCTAGAGATCACTCAGGGGCTGGCACAGATACGCAGTATTTT. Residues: CSARDHSGAGTDTQYF.

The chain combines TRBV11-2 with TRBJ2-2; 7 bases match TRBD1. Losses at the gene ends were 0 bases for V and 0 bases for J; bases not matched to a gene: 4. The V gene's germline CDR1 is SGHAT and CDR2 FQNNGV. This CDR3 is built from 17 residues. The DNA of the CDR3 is TGTGCCAGCAGCTTAGAAAAGGACAGGACGAACACCGGGGAGCTGTTTTTT. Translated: CASSLEKDRTNTGELFF. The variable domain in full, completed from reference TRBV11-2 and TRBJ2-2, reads EAGVAQSPRYKIIEKRQSVAFWCNPISGHATLYWYQQILGQGPKLLIQFQNNGVVDDSQLPKDRFSAERLKGVDSTLKIQPAKLEDSAVYLCASSLEKDRTNTGELFFGEGSRLTVL.

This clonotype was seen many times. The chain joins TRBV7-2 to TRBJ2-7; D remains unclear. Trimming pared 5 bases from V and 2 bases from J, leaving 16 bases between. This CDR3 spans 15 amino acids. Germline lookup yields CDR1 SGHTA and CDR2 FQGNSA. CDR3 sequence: CASSAGRAPTYEQYF. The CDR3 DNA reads TGTGCCAGCAGCGCAGGACGAGCCCCTACCTACGAGCAGTACTTC.

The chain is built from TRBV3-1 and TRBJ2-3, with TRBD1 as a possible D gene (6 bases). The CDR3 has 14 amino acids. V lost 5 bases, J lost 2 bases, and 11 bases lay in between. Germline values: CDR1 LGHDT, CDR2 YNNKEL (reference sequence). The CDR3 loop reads CASSRDTFTDTQYF. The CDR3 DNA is TGTGCCAGCAGCAGGGACACGTTCACAGATACGCAGTATTTT.

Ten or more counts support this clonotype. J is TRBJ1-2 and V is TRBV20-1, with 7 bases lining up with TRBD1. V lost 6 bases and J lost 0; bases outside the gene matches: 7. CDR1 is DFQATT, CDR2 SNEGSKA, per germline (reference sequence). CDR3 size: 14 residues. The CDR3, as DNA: TGCAGTGCCAGGCAAGGACAGGCTAACTATGGCTACACCTTC. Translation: CSARQGQANYGYTF.

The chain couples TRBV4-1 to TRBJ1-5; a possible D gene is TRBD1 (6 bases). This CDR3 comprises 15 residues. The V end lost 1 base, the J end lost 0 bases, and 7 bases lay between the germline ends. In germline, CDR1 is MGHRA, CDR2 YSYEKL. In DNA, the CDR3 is TGCGCCAGCAGCCAAGGAGGGGGTAGCAATCAGCCCCAGCATTTT. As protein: CASSQGGGSNQPQHF.

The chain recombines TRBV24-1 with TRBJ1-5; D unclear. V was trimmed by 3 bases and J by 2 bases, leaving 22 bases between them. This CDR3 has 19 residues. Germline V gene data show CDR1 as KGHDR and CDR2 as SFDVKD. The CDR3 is CATSDELWQPPLGNQPQHF. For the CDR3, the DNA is TGTGCCACCAGTGATGAACTCTGGCAGCCTCCCTTGGGCAATCAGCCCCAGCATTTT.

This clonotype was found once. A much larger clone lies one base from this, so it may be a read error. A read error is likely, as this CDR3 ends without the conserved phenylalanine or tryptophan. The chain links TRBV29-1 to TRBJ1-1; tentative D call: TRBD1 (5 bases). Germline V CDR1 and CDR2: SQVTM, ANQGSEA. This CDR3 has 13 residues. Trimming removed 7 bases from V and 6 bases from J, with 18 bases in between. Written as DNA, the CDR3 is TGCAGCGCGGTACGTCAGGGTCGGGCTGAAGCTTTCCTT. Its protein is CSAVRQGRAEAFL.

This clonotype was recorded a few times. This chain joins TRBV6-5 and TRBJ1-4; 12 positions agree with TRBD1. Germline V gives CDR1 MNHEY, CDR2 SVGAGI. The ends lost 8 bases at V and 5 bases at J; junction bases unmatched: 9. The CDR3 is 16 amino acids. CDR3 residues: CASAPGQGAKNEKLFF. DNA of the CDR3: TGTGCCAGCGCTCCGGGACAGGGGGCGAAAAATGAAAAACTGTTTTTT.

CDR3 in amino acids: CAPCGDNQPQHF. CDR3 nucleotides: TGTGCCCCCTGTGGGGACAATCAGCCCCAGCATTTT. V and J are TRBV24-1 and TRBJ1-5; D remains ambiguous. The CDR3 is 12 amino acids. V lost 12 bases to trimming and J lost 3 bases, with 11 bases between them. CDR1 is KGHDR, CDR2 SFDVKD, per germline.

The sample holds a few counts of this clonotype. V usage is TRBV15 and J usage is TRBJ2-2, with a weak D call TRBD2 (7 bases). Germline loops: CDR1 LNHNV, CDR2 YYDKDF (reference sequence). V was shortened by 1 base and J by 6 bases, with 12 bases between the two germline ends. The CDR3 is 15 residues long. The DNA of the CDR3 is TGTGCCACCAGCAGAGCTAGGGGGGGCTCCGGGGAGCTGTTTTTT. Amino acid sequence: CATSRARGGSGELFF.

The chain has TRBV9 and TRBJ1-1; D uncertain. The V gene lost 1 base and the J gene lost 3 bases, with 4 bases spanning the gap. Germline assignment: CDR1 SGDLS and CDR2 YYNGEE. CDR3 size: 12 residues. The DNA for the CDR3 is TGTGCCAGCAGCGTAAAGGACACTGAAGCTTTCTTT. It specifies CASSVKDTEAFF.

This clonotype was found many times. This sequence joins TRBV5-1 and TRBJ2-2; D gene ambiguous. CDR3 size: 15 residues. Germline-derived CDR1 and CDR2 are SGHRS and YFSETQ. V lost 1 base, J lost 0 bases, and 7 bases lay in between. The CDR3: CASSLSGTNTGELFF. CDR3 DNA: TGCGCCAGCAGCTTGAGTGGGACGAACACCGGGGAGCTGTTTTTT.

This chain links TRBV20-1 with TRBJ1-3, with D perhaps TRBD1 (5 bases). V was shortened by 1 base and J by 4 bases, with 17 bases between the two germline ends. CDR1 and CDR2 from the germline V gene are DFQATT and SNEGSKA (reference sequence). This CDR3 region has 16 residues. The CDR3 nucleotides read TGCAGTGCTAGAGTCGGGACTCAGCGTGGCGGAAACACCATATATTTT. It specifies CSARVGTQRGGNTIYF.

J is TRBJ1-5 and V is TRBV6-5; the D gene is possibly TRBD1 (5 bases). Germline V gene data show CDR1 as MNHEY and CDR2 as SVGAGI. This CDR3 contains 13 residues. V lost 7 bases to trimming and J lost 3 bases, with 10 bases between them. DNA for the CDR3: TGTGCCAGCAAGGGGCAGCTCAATCAGCCCCAGCATTTT. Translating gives CASKGQLNQPQHF.

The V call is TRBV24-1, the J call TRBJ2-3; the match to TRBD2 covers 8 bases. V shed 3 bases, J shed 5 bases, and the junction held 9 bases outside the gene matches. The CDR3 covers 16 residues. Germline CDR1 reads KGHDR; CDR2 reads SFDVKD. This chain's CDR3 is CATSDQLAGGGDTQYF. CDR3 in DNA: TGTGCCACCAGTGATCAGTTGGCGGGAGGAGGAGATACGCAGTATTTT.

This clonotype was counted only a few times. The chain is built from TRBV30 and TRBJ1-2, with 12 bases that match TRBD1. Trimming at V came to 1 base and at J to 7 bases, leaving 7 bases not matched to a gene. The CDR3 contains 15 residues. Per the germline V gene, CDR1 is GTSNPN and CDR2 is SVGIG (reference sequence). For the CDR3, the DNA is TGTGCCTGGAGTGCAAGGGACAGGGGGCGGGGTGGCTACACCTTC. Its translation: CAWSARDRGRGGYTF.

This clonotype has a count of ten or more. The chain's CDR3 is CASSRRGGGSYNEQFF. CDR3 in DNA: TGTGCCAGCAGCCGAAGAGGCGGGGGTTCCTACAATGAGCAGTTCTTC. The genes are TRBV9 and TRBJ2-1, with TRBD2 matching 7 bases. The ends lost 4 bases at V and 1 base at J; junction bases unmatched: 8. Germline V gives CDR1 SGDLS, CDR2 YYNGEE. This CDR3 contains 16 residues. The whole variable domain, remainder taken from reference TRBV9 and TRBJ2-1, is DSGVTQTPKHLITATGQRVTLRCSPRSGDLSVYWYQQSLDQGLQFLIQYYNGEERAKGNILERFSAQQFPDLHSELNLSSLELGDSALYFCASSRRGGGSYNEQFFGPGTRLTVL.

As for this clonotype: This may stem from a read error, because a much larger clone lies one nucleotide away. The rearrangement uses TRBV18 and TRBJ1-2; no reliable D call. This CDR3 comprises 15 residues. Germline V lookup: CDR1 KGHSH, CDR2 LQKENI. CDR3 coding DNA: TGTGCCAGCACACCACCCGGAGACCGGGGCTATGGCTACACCTTC. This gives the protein CASTPPGDRGYGYTF.

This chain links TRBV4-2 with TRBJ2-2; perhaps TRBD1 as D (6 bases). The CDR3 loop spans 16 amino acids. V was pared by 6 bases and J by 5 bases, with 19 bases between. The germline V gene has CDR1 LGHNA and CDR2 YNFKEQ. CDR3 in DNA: TGTGCCAGCAGTCGGGAAGGGCGGACAGTTACCGGGGAGCTGTTTTTT. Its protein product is CASSREGRTVTGELFF.

The CDR3 DNA reads TGCAGTGCACAAGGACATTCCGATAATTCACCCCTCCACTTT. Protein product: CSAQGHSDNSPLHF. This chain links TRBV20-1 with TRBJ1-6; a possible D gene is TRBD1 (5 bases). Deletions cut 6 bases from V and 5 bases from J, with 14 bases between. The CDR3 is 14 residues long. The germline CDR1 and CDR2 sequences are DFQATT and SNEGSKA (reference sequence).

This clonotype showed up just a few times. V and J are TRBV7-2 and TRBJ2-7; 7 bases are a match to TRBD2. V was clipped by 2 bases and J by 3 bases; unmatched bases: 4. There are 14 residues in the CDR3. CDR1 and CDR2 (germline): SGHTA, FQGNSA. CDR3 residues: CASSLRGDYYEQYF. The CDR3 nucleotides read TGTGCCAGCAGCTTACGCGGGGACTACTACGAGCAGTACTTC.